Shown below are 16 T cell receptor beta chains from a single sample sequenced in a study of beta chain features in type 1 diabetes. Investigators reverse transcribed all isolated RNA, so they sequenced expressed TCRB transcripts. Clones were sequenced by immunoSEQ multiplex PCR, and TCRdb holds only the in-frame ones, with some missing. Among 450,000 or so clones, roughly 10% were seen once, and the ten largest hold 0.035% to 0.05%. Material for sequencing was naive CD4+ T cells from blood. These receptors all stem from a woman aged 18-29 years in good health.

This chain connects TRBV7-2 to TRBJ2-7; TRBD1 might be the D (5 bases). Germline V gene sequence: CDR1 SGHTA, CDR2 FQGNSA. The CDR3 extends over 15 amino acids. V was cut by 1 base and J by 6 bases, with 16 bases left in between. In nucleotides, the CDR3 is TGTGCCAGCAGCTTAGGGGGCAGGGTCAGTGTCGAGCAGTACTTC. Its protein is CASSLGGRVSVEQYF.

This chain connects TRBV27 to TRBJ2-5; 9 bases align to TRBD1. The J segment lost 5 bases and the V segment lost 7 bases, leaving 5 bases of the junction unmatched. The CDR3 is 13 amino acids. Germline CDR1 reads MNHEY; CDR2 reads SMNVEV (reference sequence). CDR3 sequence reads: CASKRDRAETQYF. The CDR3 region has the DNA TGTGCCAGCAAGAGGGACAGGGCCGAGACCCAGTACTTC.

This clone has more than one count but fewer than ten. The CDR3 coding sequence is TGTGCCAGCAGCTTAGGAGGAACTAGGGACACAGATACGCAGTATTTT. Its translation: CASSLGGTRDTDTQYF. The chain employs TRBV7-2 and TRBJ2-3; TRBD2 might be the D (5 bases). The CDR3 is 16 residues long. V shed 1 base and J shed 2 bases, with 13 bases lying between them. Germline loops: CDR1 SGHTA, CDR2 FQGNSA.

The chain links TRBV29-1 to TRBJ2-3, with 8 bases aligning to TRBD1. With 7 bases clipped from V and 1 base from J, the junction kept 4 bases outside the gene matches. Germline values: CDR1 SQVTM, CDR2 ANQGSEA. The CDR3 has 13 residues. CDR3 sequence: CSGETGGTDTQYF. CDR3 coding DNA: TGCAGCGGAGAGACAGGGGGCACAGATACGCAGTATTTT.

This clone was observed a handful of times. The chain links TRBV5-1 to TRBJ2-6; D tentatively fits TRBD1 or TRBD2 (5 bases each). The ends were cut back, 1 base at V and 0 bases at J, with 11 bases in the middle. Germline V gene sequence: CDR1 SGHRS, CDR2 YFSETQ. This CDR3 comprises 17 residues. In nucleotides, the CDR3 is TGCGCCAGCAGCTTGAGCCCAGGGACCTCTGGGGCCAACGTCCTGACTTTC. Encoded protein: CASSLSPGTSGANVLTF.

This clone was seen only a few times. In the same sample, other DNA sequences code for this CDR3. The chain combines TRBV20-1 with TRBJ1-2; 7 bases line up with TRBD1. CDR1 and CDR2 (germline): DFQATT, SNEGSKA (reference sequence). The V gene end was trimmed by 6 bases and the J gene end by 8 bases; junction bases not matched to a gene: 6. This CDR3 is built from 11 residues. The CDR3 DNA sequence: TGCAGTGCCCGACAGGGTTTAGGCTACACCTTC. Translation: CSARQGLGYTF.

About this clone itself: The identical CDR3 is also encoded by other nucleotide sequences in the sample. This CDR3 reads CASSLGGAGANVLTF. The CDR3 nucleotides read TGTGCCAGCAGCTTAGGCGGAGCTGGGGCCAACGTCCTGACTTTC. The V gene is TRBV7-2, the J gene TRBJ2-6, with no clear D. This CDR3 is built from 15 residues. CDR1 SGHTA and CDR2 FQGNSA come from the germline V gene. The V end was cut by 1 base, the J end by 2 bases, with 6 bases between.

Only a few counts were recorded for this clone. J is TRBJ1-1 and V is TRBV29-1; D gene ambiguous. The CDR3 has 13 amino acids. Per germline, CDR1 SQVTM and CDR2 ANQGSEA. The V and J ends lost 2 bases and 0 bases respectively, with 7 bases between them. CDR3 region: CSVERKLNTEAFF. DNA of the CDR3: TGCAGCGTTGAACGGAAACTGAACACTGAAGCTTTCTTT.

DNA of the CDR3: TGTGCCACCAGCAGAGATAAGGCCGTAAACACCGGGGAGCTGTTTTTT. It codes for CATSRDKAVNTGELFF. The J gene is TRBJ2-2, the V gene TRBV15, with D unresolved. Trimming cost V 0 bases and J 2 bases, with 10 bases left between them. CDR3 length equals 16 residues. Per the germline V gene, CDR1 is LNHNV and CDR2 is YYDKDF (reference sequence).

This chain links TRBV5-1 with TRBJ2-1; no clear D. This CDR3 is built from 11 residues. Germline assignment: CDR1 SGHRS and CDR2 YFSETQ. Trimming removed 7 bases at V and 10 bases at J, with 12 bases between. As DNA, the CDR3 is TGCGCCAGCCGTAGGTTTGAGGAGCAGTTCTTC. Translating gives CASRRFEEQFF.

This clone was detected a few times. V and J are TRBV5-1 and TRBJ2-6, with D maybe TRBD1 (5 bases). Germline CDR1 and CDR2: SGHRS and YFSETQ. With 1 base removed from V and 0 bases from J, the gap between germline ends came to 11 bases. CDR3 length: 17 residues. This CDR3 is CASSLSQGNSGANVLTF. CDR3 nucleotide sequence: TGCGCCAGCAGCTTGTCTCAGGGAAACTCTGGGGCCAACGTCCTGACTTTC.

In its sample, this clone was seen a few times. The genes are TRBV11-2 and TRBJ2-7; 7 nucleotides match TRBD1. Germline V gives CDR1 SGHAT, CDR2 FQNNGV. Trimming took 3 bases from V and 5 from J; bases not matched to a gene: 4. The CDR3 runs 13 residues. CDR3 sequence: CASSFPGTDEQYV. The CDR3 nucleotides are TGTGCCAGCAGCTTCCCGGGGACAGACGAGCAGTACGTC.

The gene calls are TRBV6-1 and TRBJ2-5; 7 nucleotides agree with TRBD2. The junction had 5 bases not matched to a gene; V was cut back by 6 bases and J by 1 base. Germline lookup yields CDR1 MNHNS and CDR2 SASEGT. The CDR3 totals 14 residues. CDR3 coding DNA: TGTGCCAGCAGAGGGAGCGGGATCCAAGAGACCCAGTACTTC. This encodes CASRGSGIQETQYF.

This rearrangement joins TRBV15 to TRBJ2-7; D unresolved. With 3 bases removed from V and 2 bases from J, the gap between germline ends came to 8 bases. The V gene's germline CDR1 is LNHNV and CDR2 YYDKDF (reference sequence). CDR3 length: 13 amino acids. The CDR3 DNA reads TGTGCCACCAGCAGCTGGGCTACCTACGAGCAGTACTTC. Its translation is CATSSWATYEQYF.

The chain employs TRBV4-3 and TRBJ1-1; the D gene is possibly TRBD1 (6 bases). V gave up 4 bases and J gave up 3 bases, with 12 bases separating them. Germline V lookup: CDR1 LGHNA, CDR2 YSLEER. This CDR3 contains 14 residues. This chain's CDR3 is CASSLQGRYTEAFF. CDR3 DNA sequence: TGCGCCAGCAGCCTACAGGGCCGTTACACTGAAGCTTTCTTT.

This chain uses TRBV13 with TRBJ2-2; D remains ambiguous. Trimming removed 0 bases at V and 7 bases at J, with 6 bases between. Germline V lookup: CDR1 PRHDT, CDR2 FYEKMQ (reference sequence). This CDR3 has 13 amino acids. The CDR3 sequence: CASSLGRNGELFF. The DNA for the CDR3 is TGTGCCAGCAGCTTAGGCCGTAACGGGGAGCTGTTTTTT.